A selection of T cell receptor beta chains follows, all from one sample in a study of T cells after yellow fever vaccination. Via MiXCR, TCRdb re-called the 5' RACE reads, giving one row per CDR3 protein. This table has about 360,000 distinct CDR3 sequences, 6.2% appearing once. This material consisted of PBMCs, taken 5 days after the yellow fever booster vaccination. Every receptor here comes from a man in his thirties or forties who received the YFV17D yellow fever vaccine. Both conserved end residues are part of each CDR3. D genes are given only for firm matches. Only part of the rows carry a size: once, few, many, or a class if the clone is expanded.

d_call j_call clone_size v_call cdr3_nt cdr3_aa
. TRBJ2-7 few TRBV7-9 TGTGCCGGGGCCGGGGCGGGTTCCTACGAGCAGTACTTC CAGAGAGSYEQYF
TRBD1 TRBJ1-1 . TRBV28 TGTGCCAGCAGTTTCCGCGACAGGGGGAACACTGAAGCTTTCTTT CASSFRDRGNTEAFF
TRBD2 TRBJ2-1 few TRBV7-2 TGTGCCAGCAGCTCAGCGGGGGTTAATGAGCAGTTCTTC CASSSAGVNEQFF
TRBD2 TRBJ2-1 . TRBV5-1 TGCGCCAGCACGACTAGCGGGAGGGCCATGGAGCAGTTCTTC CASTTSGRAMEQFF
. TRBJ2-3 . TRBV20-1 TGCAGTGCTAGAGATCGGCAGATGAGCCTCACAGATACGCAGTATTTT CSARDRQMSLTDTQYF
TRBD1 TRBJ2-5 . TRBV28 TGTGCCAGCAGCCACGCCCGACAGGGCGGCGCTGGGACCCAGTACTTC CASSHARQGGAGTQYF
. TRBJ2-2 few TRBV5-1 TGCGCCAGCTACGGCGCCCTAGGGAACACCGGGGAGCTGTTTTTT CASYGALGNTGELFF
. TRBJ2-1 few TRBV20-1 TGCAGTGCTAGAGATCGCCCAACAAGGGAGAGGATCAATGAGCAGTTCTTC CSARDRPTRERINEQFF
. TRBJ1-5 . TRBV20-1 TGCAGTGCCGTGGGTGCTGAAGGAGGTCAGCCCCAGCATTTT CSAVGAEGGQPQHF
TRBD1 TRBJ2-7 many TRBV30 TGTGCCGTGAGACAGGGAAACTACGAGCAGTACTTC CAVRQGNYEQYF
. TRBJ1-6 . TRBV5-1 TGCGCCAGCAGAAGACGGTATAATTCACCCCTCCACTTT CASRRRYNSPLHF
. TRBJ2-7 few TRBV5-5 TGTGCCAGTACAAACACCTACGAGCAGTACTTC CASTNTYEQYF
TRBD1 TRBJ2-7 few TRBV6-1 TGTGCCAGCAGGTCAGGGACAGGGGGTCTCTACGAGCAGTACTTC CASRSGTGGLYEQYF
TRBD2 TRBJ2-1 . TRBV20-1 TGCAGTGCTAGAGCCCTAGCGGGCGAGCAGTTCTTC CSARALAGEQFF
. TRBJ2-2 few TRBV15 TGTGCCACCAGCGGAAATCCATTTGGGAATACCGGGGAGCTGTTTTTT CATSGNPFGNTGELFF
. TRBJ2-7 . TRBV7-2 TGTGCCAGCAGACCGGGACCCCCAACCTACGAGCAGTACTTC CASRPGPPTYEQYF
. TRBJ1-1 few TRBV5-1 TGCGCCAGCTTTTCAGATATGAACACTGAAGCTTTCTTT CASFSDMNTEAFF
. TRBJ1-4 many TRBV7-9 TGTGCCAGCAGCTTAAACCGACACCGAGAAAAACTGTTTTTT CASSLNRHREKLFF
. TRBJ2-1 . TRBV7-2 TGTGCCAGCAGCCCCCGCCGACTACAGAACAACAATGAGCAGTTCTTC CASSPRRLQNNNEQFF
. TRBJ2-7 . TRBV10-2 TGCGCCAGCCCTCCCCCAGAGGGGTACGAGCAGTACTTC CASPPPEGYEQYF
. TRBJ2-7 . TRBV30 TGTGCCTGGAGTGACTACGGCAGCTACGAGCAGTACTTC CAWSDYGSYEQYF
TRBD2 TRBJ2-1 . TRBV29-1 TGCAGCCTGACTAGCGGCACGGATGAGCAGTTCTTC CSLTSGTDEQFF
. TRBJ2-1 many TRBV7-6 TGTGCCAGCAGCTTAGATTTCCGGGGAATATACAATGAGCAGTTCTTC CASSLDFRGIYNEQFF
TRBD1 TRBJ2-5 . TRBV29-1 TGCAGCGTTGAAGATCCAAACACGGACAGGGGAGAGACCCAGTACTTC CSVEDPNTDRGETQYF
TRBD2 TRBJ2-7 many TRBV27 TGTGCCAGCCGAAGAGCGGGAGGGGACGAGCAGTACTTC CASRRAGGDEQYF
. TRBJ2-5 . TRBV11-2 TGTGCCAGCAGCTCACTCCGCCTTCTGGGTCCCCAAGAGACCCAGTACTTC CASSSLRLLGPQETQYF
. TRBJ1-5 . TRBV7-8 TGTGCCAGCAGCTTAGCGGGGGTGTCAGGGCAGGGTCAGCCCCAGCATTTT CASSLAGVSGQGQPQHF
. TRBJ2-7 . TRBV11-2 TGTGCCAGCAGCGAGGGCTCCGGGGCCTCCTACGAGCAGTACTTC CASSEGSGASYEQYF
. TRBJ2-6 many TRBV11-1 TGTGCCAGCAGCTTAACCCCAGCCTCATACTCTGGGGCCAACGTCCTGACTTTC CASSLTPASYSGANVLTF
. TRBJ2-7 few TRBV18 TGTGCCAGCTCCCCAATGCGGGGGCTCGAGCAGTACTTC CASSPMRGLEQYF
. TRBJ2-5 . TRBV6-1 TGTGCCAGTTCTTGGGACTTCCAAGAGACCCAGTACTTC CASSWDFQETQYF
TRBD2 TRBJ2-1 few TRBV4-3 TGCGCCAGCAGCCCTCATGCCACGGCGGGAGGGTCGGAGCAGTTCTTC CASSPHATAGGSEQFF
. TRBJ1-3 few TRBV7-2 TGTGCCAGCAGCTCACAGTTCTCTGGAAACACCATATATTTT CASSSQFSGNTIYF
TRBD2 TRBJ2-3 . TRBV28 TGTGCCATCGGGACTAGCGGGAGAGTGGATACGCAGTATTTT CAIGTSGRVDTQYF
. TRBJ2-2 few TRBV28 TGTGCCTCCGCGGACCTGGGTACCGGGGAGCTGTTTTTT CASADLGTGELFF
. TRBJ2-3 few TRBV5-4 TGTGCCAGCAGCTTCATAGCGAGCACAGATACGCAGTATTTT CASSFIASTDTQYF
TRBD2 TRBJ2-2 many TRBV12-5 TGTGCTAGTGGTCGCCACGCTCTAGCGGGAGGGCCTACCGGGGAGCTGTTTTTT CASGRHALAGGPTGELFF
. TRBJ2-5 few TRBV28 TGTGCCAGCAGTCCCCTACGCTCGGGTAAACTCCAAGAGACCCAGTACTTC CASSPLRSGKLQETQYF
. TRBJ1-2 many TRBV7-9 TGTGCCAGCAGCTTAGCGGGGGACAACTATGGCTACACCTTC CASSLAGDNYGYTF
. TRBJ2-7 few TRBV12-3/TRBV12-4 TGTGCCAGCAGCAGGACTTTTTACGAGCAGTACTTC CASSRTFYEQYF
. TRBJ2-1 many TRBV7-8 TGTGCCAGCAGCTTAGCGTCCCACCTTAGCTCCTACAATGAGCAGTTCTTC CASSLASHLSSYNEQFF
TRBD1 TRBJ1-1 few TRBV3-1 TGTGCCAGCAGCTACGGACAGGGAGGGTGGACTGAAGCTTTCTTT CASSYGQGGWTEAFF
. TRBJ1-2 few TRBV20-1 TGCAGTGCTAGAGATCTAACAGGATATGGCTACACCTTC CSARDLTGYGYTF
TRBD1 TRBJ2-1 few TRBV5-4 TGTGCCAGTTCCCGGGACAGGGCTACCAATGAGCAGTTCTTC CASSRDRATNEQFF
. TRBJ2-1 many TRBV7-2 TGTGCCAGCAGCTTCGGGGGAGTCTCCTACAATGAGCAGTTCTTC CASSFGGVSYNEQFF
. TRBJ2-5 few TRBV7-2 TGTGCCAGCAGCTTACGGGACACCCGGGGGACCCAGTACTTC CASSLRDTRGTQYF
TRBD2 TRBJ2-2 many TRBV19 TGTGCCAGTAGTTCCGGGACTAGCGGGACCGGGGAGCTGTTTTTT CASSSGTSGTGELFF
. TRBJ1-1 many TRBV7-6 TGTGCCAGCAGCTCTAGTCCATTTGTGAACACTGAAGCTTTCTTT CASSSSPFVNTEAFF
. TRBJ2-6 few TRBV9 TGTGCCAGCAGCGTAGGCATCCCATACTCTGGGGCCAACGTCCTGACTTTC CASSVGIPYSGANVLTF
TRBD1 TRBJ2-5 many TRBV6-5 TGTGCCACGAGTTCGAGAGAGGGGGCTGGAGAGACCCAGTACTTC CATSSREGAGETQYF
. TRBJ2-1 few TRBV9 TGTGCCAGCAGCCTCGACTCGCTTCTAGGGGAGCAGTTCTTC CASSLDSLLGEQFF